Listed below are T cell receptor beta chains from one sample, sequenced in a study of T cells in tuberculosis. Clones were read by immunoSEQ multiplex PCR, and TCRdb kept only the in-frame ones, dropping some. The sample holds more than 45,000 clones, approximately 86% seen once. The sample taken for sequencing was CD1b-GMM tetramer-negative cells sorted from PBMCs. These receptors came from an adult woman with latent tuberculosis. Both conserved end residues are part of each CDR3. The D gene is left open where the match is weak.

j_call d_call v_call cdr3_nt cdr3_aa
TRBJ1-1 - TRBV5-4 TGTGCCAGCAGCATAACGGGACAGAACACTGAAGCTTTCTTT CASSITGQNTEAFF
TRBJ1-1 - TRBV12-1 TGTGCCAGCAGCTGTTCCAGGGATAATACTGAAGCTTTCTTT CASSCSRDNTEAFF
TRBJ2-2 - TRBV7-6 TGTGCCAGCAGCTTAGGGACAGTCTTCACCGGGGAGCTGTTTTTT CASSLGTVFTGELFF
TRBJ1-2 - TRBV7-2 TGTGCCAGCAGCCCAGGGAAGGGCTATGGCTACACCTTC CASSPGKGYGYTF
TRBJ2-7 - TRBV4-2 TGTGCCAGCAGCCAAGATGGCCCCTACGAGCAGTACTTC CASSQDGPYEQYF
TRBJ2-3 TRBD2 TRBV11-3 TGTGCCAGCAGCTTTTCCGCGGGAGGGGAGTTCACAGATACGCAGTATTTT CASSFSAGGEFTDTQYF
TRBJ1-3 - TRBV10-3 TGTGCCATCAGTGAGGACAGGCCGTTCTCTGGAAACACCATATATTTT CAISEDRPFSGNTIYF
TRBJ1-2 - TRBV2 TGTGCCAGCAGTGAAGCGCTTGGGGCTGGCTACACCTTC CASSEALGAGYTF
TRBJ2-5 - TRBV10-2 TGCGCCAGCAGTGAGTCGTCAGGGCAAGAGACCCAGTACTTC CASSESSGQETQYF
TRBJ2-7 TRBD1 TRBV4-3 TGCGCCAGCAGCCACTCTGGGACAGGTGAAACTTACGAGCAGTACTTC CASSHSGTGETYEQYF
TRBJ2-2 - TRBV7-2 TGTGCCAGCAGCTTAGTAGGGGAGGCCACCGGGGAGCTGTTTTTT CASSLVGEATGELFF
TRBJ2-7 TRBD2 TRBV30 TGTGCCCGGAGTGTAACTAGCGGGAGGAATGAGCAGTACTTC CARSVTSGRNEQYF